Following are 24 T cell receptor beta chains from one sample sequenced in a study of neurological immune-mediated disorders. TCRdb called the 5' RACE reads again in MiXCR, with one record for every CDR3 protein. The table has 85,000 to 90,000 distinct CDR3 sequences, around 3.6% seen once. Material for sequencing was PBMCs. The origin of the receptors is a woman in her forties or fifties with multiple sclerosis.

In its sample, this clonotype was seen many times. This sequence joins TRBV4-3 and TRBJ2-2, with D unclear. The CDR3 consists of 16 residues. The germline V and J ends were trimmed by 0 bases and 4 bases, with 12 bases remaining between them. Germline V gene sequence: CDR1 LGHNA, CDR2 YSLEER. The CDR3 reads CASSQDLLLRTGELFF. Here the CDR3 DNA reads TGCGCCAGCAGCCAAGATCTCCTGTTGCGCACCGGGGAGCTGTTTTTT.

This clonotype was seen repeatedly, ten times or more. CDR3 region: CASSSAPGTVNTEAFF. The CDR3 DNA reads TGCGCCAGCAGCTCGGCCCCCGGGACAGTGAACACTGAAGCTTTCTTT. The gene calls are TRBV5-1 and TRBJ1-1, with TRBD1 matching 7 bases. The CDR3 is 16 amino acids. Germline CDR1 reads SGHRS; CDR2 reads YFSETQ. J lost 0 bases, V lost 3 bases, and 8 bases had no gene match. The variable domain in full, with the rest retrieved from reference TRBV5-1 and TRBJ1-1, is KAGVTQTPRYLIKTRGQQVTLSCSPISGHRSVSWYQQTPGQGLQFLFEYFSETQRNKGNFPGRFSGRQFSNSRSEMNVSTLELGDSALYLCASSSAPGTVNTEAFFGQGTRLTVV.

The V call is TRBV6-1, the J call TRBJ2-6, with D uncertain. This CDR3 has 14 residues. The germline V gene encodes CDR1 MNHNS and CDR2 SASEGT. V gave up 7 bases and J gave up 0 bases, with 7 bases separating them. The CDR3 coding sequence is TGTGCCAGCATGGCTAACTCTGGGGCCAACGTCCTGACTTTC. Encoded protein: CASMANSGANVLTF.

This clonotype has at least ten counts. The rearrangement joins TRBV28 to TRBJ2-1, with D perhaps matching TRBD1 (5 bases). CDR3 length: 15 residues. Looked up from germline, CDR1 is MDHEN and CDR2 is SYDVKM. Trimming stripped 3 bases from V and 6 bases from J, with 15 bases between. For the CDR3, the DNA is TGTGCCAGCAGTTTTAGGAGACAGAGAACCAATGAGCAGTTCTTC. Its translation: CASSFRRQRTNEQFF.

This clonotype was seen at least ten times. The chain links TRBV12-3 or TRBV12-4 to TRBJ2-7; a possible D gene is TRBD1 (6 bases). V gave up 4 bases and J gave up 1 base, with 11 bases separating them. The CDR3 consists of 14 residues. CDR3 region: CASSSRTVSYEQYF. The CDR3 DNA reads TGTGCCAGCAGTTCCCGGACAGTTTCCTACGAGCAGTACTTC.

There are many counts of this clonotype. V is TRBV20-1 and J is TRBJ1-1, with a weak D call TRBD1 (5 bases). The germline V and J ends were trimmed by 0 bases and 4 bases, with 12 bases remaining between them. Looked up from germline, CDR1 is DFQATT and CDR2 is SNEGSKA (reference sequence). This CDR3 is built from 14 residues. CDR3: CSARDVGRGTEAFF. The CDR3 DNA reads TGCAGTGCTAGAGATGTCGGAAGGGGCACTGAAGCTTTCTTT.

In its sample, this clonotype was seen many times. This chain joins TRBV24-1 and TRBJ2-1; D remains unclear. The CDR3 covers 16 residues. Germline CDR1 KGHDR, CDR2 SFDVKD. With 0 bases removed from V and 0 bases from J, the gap between germline ends came to 8 bases. In DNA, the CDR3 is TGTGCCACCAGTGATTTGCGCCCGGGCTCCTACAATGAGCAGTTCTTC. This gives the protein CATSDLRPGSYNEQFF.

This clonotype was seen at least ten times. J is TRBJ2-1 and V is TRBV7-8, with 10 positions matching TRBD2. The CDR3 consists of 16 residues. The V gene's germline CDR1 is SGHVS and CDR2 FQNEAQ. The V and J ends lost 2 bases and 6 bases, in that order; junction bases with no gene match: 7. The CDR3 region has the DNA TGTGCCAGCAGCTTAATGGGCTGGACTAGCGGCAATGAGCAGTTCTTC. Translating gives CASSLMGWTSGNEQFF.

In this sample, this clonotype turned up a few times. The chain is built from TRBV7-2 and TRBJ2-1, with D unresolved. With 1 base removed from V and 5 bases from J, the gap between germline ends came to 6 bases. Per germline, CDR1 SGHTA and CDR2 FQGNSA. The CDR3 has 13 residues. In DNA form, the CDR3 reads TGTGCCAGCAGCTTAGTGGCTAACAATGAGCAGTTCTTC. Translating it yields CASSLVANNEQFF.

This clonotype was detected only a few times. Being one base from a much bigger clone, this may be a read error. V is TRBV20-1 and J is TRBJ2-7; 9 bases map to TRBD1. Germline V lookup: CDR1 DFQATT, CDR2 SNEGSKA (reference sequence). The CDR3 runs 15 residues. The CDR3 DNA is TGCAGTGCTAGAGATCTAAGGACAGGGGACTACAAGCAGTACTTC. Encoded protein: CSARDLRTGDYKQYF.

This clonotype was counted between two and nine times. The chain uses TRBV20-1 and TRBJ1-2; no reliable D call. This CDR3 is built from 13 residues. Germline V gene sequence: CDR1 DFQATT, CDR2 SNEGSKA (reference sequence). Trimming left V 5 bases short and J 6 bases short, with 16 bases between. The CDR3 DNA is TGCAGTGCTCCCGGGCGCCCAACGGATGGCTACACCTTC. It encodes CSAPGRPTDGYTF.

This clonotype was counted ten times or more. The rearrangement joins TRBV29-1 to TRBJ1-1; D is undetermined. Trimming took 4 bases from V and 0 from J, leaving 9 bases between them. Germline V gene sequence: CDR1 SQVTM, CDR2 ANQGSEA. The CDR3 spans 13 residues. CDR3 sequence: CSVVRPLNTEAFF. The DNA for the CDR3 is TGCAGCGTTGTACGACCCCTGAACACTGAAGCTTTCTTT.

The table lists this clonotype with many counts. The chain recombines TRBV5-1 with TRBJ1-1; D remains ambiguous. Germline assignment: CDR1 SGHRS and CDR2 YFSETQ. The CDR3 runs 13 residues. The germline V and J ends were trimmed by 5 bases and 5 bases, with 13 bases remaining between them. In DNA form, the CDR3 reads TGCGCCAGCAGTCTGTATTCGGGGACTGAAGCTTTCTTT. This gives the protein CASSLYSGTEAFF.

This clonotype has at least ten counts. The rearrangement uses TRBV15 and TRBJ2-4; maybe TRBD2 (6 bases). The CDR3 length is 16 residues. With 1 base removed from V and 8 bases from J, the gap between germline ends came to 18 bases. Germline V gene data show CDR1 as LNHNV and CDR2 as YYDKDF (reference sequence). CDR3 sequence: CATSRVSGTLPHIQYF. For the CDR3, the DNA is TGTGCCACCAGCAGAGTTTCGGGGACTCTCCCCCACATTCAGTACTTC.

This clonotype was picked up many times. J is TRBJ2-2 and V is TRBV20-1, with TRBD1 matching over 8 bases. V lost 0 bases and J lost 4; bases outside the gene matches: 4. The germline CDR1 and CDR2 sequences are DFQATT and SNEGSKA (reference sequence). The CDR3 loop spans 15 amino acids. CDR3 protein: CSARETGVRTGELFF. The CDR3 DNA reads as TGCAGTGCTAGAGAGACAGGGGTCCGCACCGGGGAGCTGTTTTTT.

This clonotype appeared many times. This chain links TRBV20-1 with TRBJ2-5, with a tentative D call TRBD1 (6 bases). CDR3 length equals 14 residues. Germline V gene lookup returns CDR1 DFQATT and CDR2 SNEGSKA (reference sequence). With 0 bases removed from V and 9 bases from J, the gap between germline ends came to 17 bases. DNA of the CDR3: TGCAGTGCTAGAGATCTGGCAGGGGCCCAGGCCCAGTACTTC. It translates to CSARDLAGAQAQYF.

This clonotype was found many times. The chain links TRBV5-1 to TRBJ2-6, with D perhaps matching TRBD1 (5 bases). V lost 2 bases and J lost 0, with 9 bases in between. Germline CDR1 SGHRS, CDR2 YFSETQ. The CDR3 spans 16 residues. This CDR3 is CASSLQVSSGANVLTF. Here the CDR3 DNA reads TGCGCCAGCAGCTTACAGGTTAGCTCTGGGGCCAACGTCCTGACTTTC.

This clonotype occurred many times. This chain links TRBV3-1 with TRBJ1-1; weak D call: TRBD1 (6 bases). V dropped 2 bases and J dropped 0 bases, with 19 bases sitting between them. CDR3 length: 18 residues. From germline, CDR1 is LGHDT and CDR2 YNNKEL (reference sequence). The CDR3 DNA is TGTGCCAGCAGCCAAAATACGGGACATTTGCGAATGAACACTGAAGCTTTCTTT. Its translation is CASSQNTGHLRMNTEAFF.

This clonotype was seen ten or more times. The V call is TRBV27, the J call TRBJ2-1; D is possibly TRBD2 (5 bases). Germline CDR1 reads MNHEY; CDR2 reads SMNVEV (reference sequence). The CDR3 contains 15 residues. V was pared by 7 bases and J by 0 bases, with 13 bases between. In DNA, the CDR3 is TGTGCCAGCAAAAGCGGAGAAAGCTCCTACAATGAGCAGTTCTTC. It yields the protein CASKSGESSYNEQFF.

The table lists this clonotype with many counts. J is TRBJ2-3 and V is TRBV20-1; tentatively, D is TRBD1 or TRBD2 (5 bases each). Germline values: CDR1 DFQATT, CDR2 SNEGSKA (reference sequence). The germline V and J ends were trimmed by 0 bases and 2 bases, with 9 bases remaining between them. This CDR3 spans 14 amino acids. The CDR3 DNA is TGCAGTGCTAGAGATTGGGGGATCACAGATACGCAGTATTTT. Protein product: CSARDWGITDTQYF.

This clonotype was recorded many times. The chain recombines TRBV6-6 with TRBJ2-2, with 10 bases matching TRBD2. The germline V gene has CDR1 MNHNY and CDR2 SVGAGI (reference sequence). The CDR3 extends over 16 amino acids. With 10 bases clipped from V and 5 bases from J, the junction kept 13 bases outside the gene matches. The CDR3 region has the DNA TGTGCCACGCGGGGTCAGCGGGGGGGCCATACCGGGGAGCTGTTTTTT. This codes for CATRGQRGGHTGELFF.

This clonotype was found many times. The gene calls are TRBV5-1 and TRBJ1-4; TRBD1 matches 7 bases. Trimming took 4 bases from V and 3 from J; bases not matched to a gene: 9. The CDR3 sequence is 16 residues long. The germline V gene encodes CDR1 SGHRS and CDR2 YFSETQ. This CDR3 is CASSPGTAQPNEKLFF. CDR3 DNA sequence: TGCGCCAGCAGCCCGGGGACAGCCCAACCTAATGAAAAACTGTTTTTT.

This clonotype was counted ten times or more. The gene calls are TRBV20-1 and TRBJ1-2; no clear D. Deletions cut 3 bases from V and 2 bases from J, with 13 bases between. This CDR3 has 14 residues. Germline lookup yields CDR1 DFQATT and CDR2 SNEGSKA (reference sequence). The CDR3 loop is CSASTLEKNYGYTF. In nucleotides, the CDR3 is TGCAGTGCTAGCACGCTAGAGAAGAACTATGGCTACACCTTC.

This clonotype was seen ten or more times. The V call is TRBV12-3 or TRBV12-4, the J call TRBJ2-7, with a weak D call TRBD1 (6 bases). The CDR3 is 12 amino acids. V was shortened by 5 bases and J by 3 bases, with 8 bases between the two germline ends. CDR3 nucleotide sequence: TGTGCCAGCAGTGTACAGGGCTACGAGCAGTACTTC. Amino acid sequence: CASSVQGYEQYF.